This paragraph reports one TCR beta chain. The data were obtained in a study of cytomegalovirus exposure and HLA in healthy donors. PCR primers comprised 60 Vbeta and 13 Jbeta primers. Sequenced by immunoSEQ multiplex PCR; TCRdb stores in-frame clones only, minus some. The table includes some 87,000 clones, around 79% detected once. There are 15 residues in the CDR3. V gave up 0 bases and J gave up 0 bases, with 11 bases separating them. Germline CDR1 and CDR2: SQVTM and ANQGSEA. The clonotype originates from a man younger than 35 in good health and CMV-seropositive. This rearrangement joins TRBV29-1 to TRBJ1-1, with a possible D match to TRBD1 (6 bases). Sequencing used PBMCs. The CDR3 spells CSVEDFTGMNTEAFF. The CDR3, as DNA: TGCAGCGTTGAAGATTTTACAGGGATGAACACTGAAGCTTTCTTT.